A selection of T cell receptor beta chains follows, all from one sample in a study of identical twins. TCRdb re-called the 5' RACE reads with MiXCR, one entry per CDR3 protein. The sample comprises around 1.7 million distinct CDR3 sequences, less than 35% of which are singletons, and 0.27% rests with the top ten. Sequenced input: cord blood. These receptor sequences come from a newborn girl in good health. Each CDR3 is given with its conserved first and last residue. Fields, in order: V gene, D gene, clone size, J gene, CDR3 DNA, CDR3 protein. The D gene is left open where the match is weak. Some rows have no size entry. The others give once, few or many, or a class for an expanded clone.

TRBV2	TRBD1	.	TRBJ1-4	TGTGCCAGCAGTGAATCAGGACAGGGGGCGGGAGAAAAACTGTTTTTT	CASSESGQGAGEKLFF
TRBV12-3/TRBV12-4	TRBD2	few	TRBJ2-7	TGTGCCAACCCGACTAGCGGAGTTTTGGGCGTATCCTACGAGCAGTACTTC	CANPTSGVLGVSYEQYF
TRBV5-1	.	many	TRBJ2-5	TGCGCCAGCAGCTTTGAGCCAGGCGAGACCCAGTACTTC	CASSFEPGETQYF
TRBV12-3/TRBV12-4	.	.	TRBJ2-3	TGTGCCAGCAGTTGGGGGATGAGGGCAGATACGCAGTATTTT	CASSWGMRADTQYF
TRBV3-1	TRBD1	few	TRBJ2-7	TGTGCCAGCAGCCAATCCTGGACAGGGGTCCACGAGCAGTACTTC	CASSQSWTGVHEQYF
TRBV10-2	TRBD1	.	TRBJ1-5	TGCGCCAGCAGTGAGTCAGGGGGCGCGTTCCAGCCCCAGCATTTT	CASSESGGAFQPQHF
TRBV20-1	.	many	TRBJ2-1	TGCAGTGCTAGAGATCCCCTCAACGAGGGCCGCTCTGAGCAGTTCTTC	CSARDPLNEGRSEQFF
TRBV12-3/TRBV12-4	TRBD2	.	TRBJ2-3	TGTGCCAGCAGTACCGGGACTAGCGGTGATACGCAGTATTTT	CASSTGTSGDTQYF
TRBV11-2	TRBD2	.	TRBJ2-1	TGTGCCAGCAGCTTAGTAACTAGCGGGGGCTACTCCTACGAGCAGTTCTTC	CASSLVTSGGYSYEQFF
TRBV12-3/TRBV12-4	.	few	TRBJ2-7	TGTGCCAGCAGTTTAAGGGGACTCCCTGTCAATGAGCAGTACTTC	CASSLRGLPVNEQYF
TRBV20-1	TRBD1	few	TRBJ1-1	TGCAGTGCTAGATCCACAGGGGATGTGACTGAAGCTTTCTTT	CSARSTGDVTEAFF
TRBV20-1	.	once	TRBJ2-1	TGCAGTGCTAGCTCCTTAAACTACAATGAGCAGTTCTTC	CSASSLNYNEQFF
TRBV20-1	.	few	TRBJ2-1	TGCAGTGGTTCAGACTCCTACAATGAGCAGTTCTTC	CSGSDSYNEQFF
TRBV20-1	.	.	TRBJ1-1	TGCAGTGCTAGAGGGGGGGCCATGAACACTGAAGCTTTCTTT	CSARGGAMNTEAFF
TRBV11-2	.	.	TRBJ1-2	TGTGCCAGCAGCTTAGATAGCTGGGCGAACTATGGCTACACCTTC	CASSLDSWANYGYTF
TRBV7-2	.	many	TRBJ2-7	TGTGCCAGCAGCTTAGTTAGTCAGGGCAGGGTCTTTTACGAGCAGTACTTC	CASSLVSQGRVFYEQYF
TRBV5-1	.	.	TRBJ2-7	TGCGCCAGCAGCTTCAGCGCGGGCAGGGTGTACTTC	CASSFSAGRVYF
TRBV6-5	.	.	TRBJ2-1	TGTGCCAGCAGTTACTCGCGGAGGGGACAACACAATGAGCAGTTCTTC	CASSYSRRGQHNEQFF
TRBV24-1	.	few	TRBJ1-2	TGTGCCACCAGTGGAAGGGGTCAATGGTATGGCTACACCTTC	CATSGRGQWYGYTF
TRBV10-3	.	few	TRBJ1-2	TGTGCCACCGGGGGGTTCGACGGCTACACCTTC	CATGGFDGYTF
TRBV5-5	.	.	TRBJ1-5	TGTGCCAGCAGCTTGTCCAGGGCATATAGCAATCAGCCCCAGCATTTT	CASSLSRAYSNQPQHF
TRBV5-1	.	.	TRBJ2-7	TGCGCCAGCAGCTTTCCCGTCGGAGGGCCAAGTTACGAGCAGTACTTC	CASSFPVGGPSYEQYF
TRBV5-1	.	.	TRBJ2-3	TGCGCCAGCAGCTTGGAGTCCGGCCCGGATACGCAGTATTTT	CASSLESGPDTQYF
TRBV4-2	TRBD1	.	TRBJ1-5	TGTGCCAGCAGCCGGGACAGTGAATATCAGCCCCAGCATTTT	CASSRDSEYQPQHF
TRBV20-1	.	.	TRBJ1-2	TGCAGTGCTGCCTCACAGGAGTTCTATGGCTACACCTTC	CSAASQEFYGYTF
TRBV27	TRBD2	.	TRBJ2-7	TGTGCCAGCAGTTTAGCTCCGGTAGGGACTAGCGGAAGATACAATGAGCAGTACTTC	CASSLAPVGTSGRYNEQYF
TRBV5-1	.	.	TRBJ2-5	TGCGCCAGCAGCTTGGCCCTTCAGGGAGAGACCCAGTACTTC	CASSLALQGETQYF
TRBV25-1	.	few	TRBJ2-7	TGTGCCAGCGGGGATCCGCAGGGTCTCTACGAGCAGTACTTC	CASGDPQGLYEQYF
TRBV12-3/TRBV12-4	TRBD2	.	TRBJ2-5	TGTGCCAGCCCCGCGGGGCTAGCGGGCAATGAGCAGTACTTC	CASPAGLAGNEQYF
TRBV6-5	.	few	TRBJ2-3	TGTGCCAGCAGTTACAGGGAGGAGGATACGCAGTATTTT	CASSYREEDTQYF
TRBV25-1	.	few	TRBJ2-2	TGTGCCAGCAGTGCCACCCCCGGGGAGCTGTTTTTT	CASSATPGELFF
TRBV20-1	TRBD2	.	TRBJ2-7	TGCAGTGCCCGTGGACTAGGGGACGAGCAGTACTTC	CSARGLGDEQYF
TRBV20-1	TRBD2	.	TRBJ2-3	TGCAGTGCTAGGGCCCCGGGACTAGCGGCAGATACGCAGTATTTT	CSARAPGLAADTQYF
TRBV7-2	TRBD2	.	TRBJ2-7	TGTGCCAGCAGCCTATTCGGACTAGCGGTTTCCTACGAGCAGTACTTC	CASSLFGLAVSYEQYF
TRBV6-1	.	.	TRBJ2-1	.	CASILGTGYEQFF
TRBV7-2	.	.	TRBJ1-3	TGTGCCAGCAGCTTTTTCTCTGGAAACACCATATATTTT	CASSFFSGNTIYF
TRBV5-1	.	many	TRBJ2-7	TGTGCCAGCAGCTTAGTCGGGAACGAGCAGTACTTC	CASSLVGNEQYF
TRBV11-2	TRBD1	.	TRBJ2-1	TGTGCCAGCAGTCGGACAGGGGGCCTTTCCTACAATGAGCAGTTCTTC	CASSRTGGLSYNEQFF
TRBV7-2	.	.	TRBJ2-1	TGTGCCAGCAGCTTAGACAGACTTCACTACAATGAGCAGTTCTTC	CASSLDRLHYNEQFF
TRBV2	TRBD2	few	TRBJ2-3	TGTGCCAGCAGTGACCTCCCAGCGGGACCAGATACGCAGTATTTT	CASSDLPAGPDTQYF
TRBV4-1	TRBD1	.	TRBJ2-5	TGCGCCAGCAGCCGGGGACAGCAAGGGACCCAGTACTTC	CASSRGQQGTQYF
TRBV7-2	.	.	TRBJ1-1	TGTGCCAGCAGCTTAAGGATAGGGAGCACTGAAGCTTTCTTT	CASSLRIGSTEAFF
TRBV20-1	.	many	TRBJ2-1	TGCAGTGCTAGTGGTGGAGGGGGGGTGAATGAGCAGTTCTTC	CSASGGGGVNEQFF
TRBV4-1	.	few	TRBJ2-6	TGCGCCAGCAGCCAAGGCTGGGGGGCTGGGGCCAACGTCCTGACTTTC	CASSQGWGAGANVLTF
TRBV5-1	.	many	TRBJ2-5	TGCGCCAGCAGCTTTAACCCGACGCAAGAGACCCAGTACTTC	CASSFNPTQETQYF
TRBV6-2/TRBV6-3	TRBD2	.	TRBJ2-3	TGTGCCAGCAGTTACGTTCCGGGGGGAGATACGCAGTATTTT	CASSYVPGGDTQYF
TRBV27	.	.	TRBJ1-1	TGTGCCAGCAGGTCTAACATGAACACTGAAGCTTTCTTT	CASRSNMNTEAFF
TRBV18	.	few	TRBJ2-1	TGTGCCAGCTCACGAGATTACCCCTACAATGAGCAGTTCTTC	CASSRDYPYNEQFF
TRBV4-1	TRBD2	many	TRBJ2-7	TGCGCCAGCAGCCAAGGGGGACTAGCTGTATACGAGCAGTACTTC	CASSQGGLAVYEQYF
TRBV29-1	TRBD2	few	TRBJ2-1	TGCAGCGTTGGGTCTAGCGGGAGCTTGTGGGAGCAGTTCTTC	CSVGSSGSLWEQFF
TRBV4-1	TRBD1	.	TRBJ1-1	TGCACCAGCAGCCAAGGAAGGTATGGACAGGGGACTGAAGCTTTCTTT	CTSSQGRYGQGTEAFF
TRBV27	TRBD1	.	TRBJ2-7	TGTGCCAGCAGTAGACGGGACAGGAGCGAGCAGTACTTC	CASSRRDRSEQYF
TRBV27	TRBD2	few	TRBJ2-1	TGTGCCAGCAATTTGAAAGCGGGAGGGTGGAGCTCCTACAATGAGCAGTTCTTC	CASNLKAGGWSSYNEQFF
TRBV20-1	TRBD2	.	TRBJ2-7	TGCAGTGCTAGAGTTCCCCCCAGCGGGAAAAACTCCTACGAGCAGTACTTC	CSARVPPSGKNSYEQYF
TRBV11-2	.	few	TRBJ1-2	TGTGCCAGCAGCTTACGTCCGGGATTTTATGGCTACACCTTC	CASSLRPGFYGYTF